This is a list of T cell receptor beta chains from one sample in a study of blood T cell repertoires in COVID-19. Clones were sequenced by immunoSEQ multiplex PCR, and TCRdb holds only the in-frame ones, with some missing. The sample holds over 200,000 clones, approximately 88% seen once. The specimen was PBMCs or T cells enriched from blood (not recorded which). These receptors all come from a woman aged 25 to 39 who had been exposed to COVID-19. Both conserved end residues are part of each CDR3. Each record gives: J gene, clone size, D gene, V gene, CDR3 protein, CDR3 DNA. A D gene is named only where the DNA matches it firmly. The size of a clone is reported for some rows only, either as once, few or many, or as a class for expanded clones.

J: TRBJ2-7; size: -; D: -; V: TRBV20-1; CDR3: CSASKGRYEQYF; DNA: TGCAGTGCTAGTAAAGGGAGATACGAGCAGTACTTC
J: TRBJ1-2; size: -; D: -; V: TRBV28; CDR3: CASSSPLGRNYGYTF; DNA: TGTGCCAGCAGTTCTCCCCTTGGCCGTAACTATGGCTACACCTTC
J: TRBJ2-1; size: -; D: -; V: TRBV24-1; CDR3: CATSDLEDEQFF; DNA: TGTGCCACCAGTGATTTAGAGGATGAGCAGTTCTTC
J: TRBJ1-2; size: -; D: -; V: TRBV10-3; CDR3: CAISDLLQGSYGYTF; DNA: TGTGCCATCAGTGACCTCCTCCAGGGTTCCTATGGCTACACCTTC
J: TRBJ2-2; size: -; D: TRBD1; V: TRBV5-1; CDR3: CASSMGQPTGELFF; DNA: TGCGCCAGCAGCATGGGACAGCCCACCGGGGAGCTGTTTTTT
J: TRBJ1-2; size: -; D: TRBD1; V: TRBV6-1; CDR3: CASSGPGQGLLVYGYTF; DNA: TGTGCCAGCAGTGGTCCCGGACAGGGACTATTGGTCTATGGCTACACCTTC
J: TRBJ1-2; size: -; D: -; V: TRBV3-1/TRBV3-2; CDR3: CASSQTRGIDYGYTF; DNA: TGTGCCAGCAGCCAGACCAGGGGAATTGACTATGGCTACACCTTC
J: TRBJ1-5; size: few; D: -; V: TRBV2; CDR3: CATSTGSNQPQHF; DNA: TGTGCCACCTCGACAGGTAGCAATCAGCCCCAGCATTTT
J: TRBJ1-1; size: -; D: -; V: TRBV5-6; CDR3: CASSFRVWDTEAFF; DNA: TGTGCCAGCAGCTTCAGGGTCTGGGACACTGAAGCTTTCTTT
J: TRBJ1-1; size: -; D: TRBD1; V: TRBV18; CDR3: CASSPPGQGLRTEAFF; DNA: TGTGCCAGCTCACCGCCGGGACAGGGATTACGGACTGAAGCTTTCTTT
J: TRBJ2-1; size: few; D: TRBD2; V: TRBV25-1; CDR3: CASSEGGSGRSYNEQFF; DNA: TGTGCCAGCAGTGAAGGGGGAAGCGGGAGGTCCTACAATGAGCAGTTCTTC
J: TRBJ1-6; size: -; D: -; V: TRBV27; CDR3: CASGPPTGLGSPLHF; DNA: TGTGCCAGCGGACCCCCCACAGGGTTGGGTTCACCCCTCCACTTT
J: TRBJ1-1; size: -; D: TRBD1; V: TRBV28; CDR3: CASSSSPGQVNTEAFF; DNA: TGTGCCAGCAGTTCATCGCCGGGACAGGTTAACACTGAAGCTTTCTTT
J: TRBJ1-2; size: few; D: -; V: TRBV6-5; CDR3: CASSTGRGYTF; DNA: TGTGCCAGCAGTACAGGGCGCGGCTACACCTTC
J: TRBJ1-2; size: -; D: -; V: TRBV2; CDR3: CATSIGREGGYTF; DNA: TGTGCCACCAGTATAGGCAGGGAAGGCGGCTACACCTTC
J: TRBJ2-3; size: -; D: -; V: TRBV5-8; CDR3: CASSLVVRVTDTQYF; DNA: TGTGCCAGCAGCTTGGTTGTCAGGGTCACAGATACGCAGTATTTT
J: TRBJ1-1; size: few; D: -; V: TRBV5-1; CDR3: CASSLAQSRSLRSNTEAFF; DNA: TGCGCCAGCAGCTTGGCCCAGAGCAGGTCTCTTCGCTCGAACACTGAAGCTTTCTTT
J: TRBJ1-2; size: -; D: TRBD1; V: TRBV5-8; CDR3: CASSLTRWGTGVNYGYTF; DNA: TGTGCCAGCAGCTTAACACGTTGGGGGACAGGGGTTAACTATGGCTACACCTTC
J: TRBJ2-3; size: once; D: -; V: TRBV4-2; CDR3: CASSQEREGGTDTQYF; DNA: TGTGCCAGCAGCCAAGAGAGGGAGGGGGGCACAGATACGCAGTATTTT
J: TRBJ2-5; size: -; D: -; V: TRBV30; CDR3: CAWSVSRVETQYF; DNA: TGTGCCTGGAGTGTCTCCAGGGTGGAGACCCAGTACTTC
J: TRBJ2-6; size: -; D: -; V: TRBV12-5; CDR3: CASGFQALSGANVLTF; DNA: TGTGCTAGTGGTTTCCAGGCCCTCTCTGGGGCCAACGTCCTGACTTTC
J: TRBJ2-7; size: few; D: -; V: TRBV7-2; CDR3: CASSLAAGSVSYEQYF; DNA: TGTGCCAGCAGCTTAGCGGCAGGGTCGGTTTCCTACGAGCAGTACTTC
J: TRBJ2-2; size: -; D: -; V: TRBV2; CDR3: CASSAWGRDTGELFF; DNA: TGTGCCAGCAGTGCGTGGGGGCGCGACACCGGGGAGCTGTTTTTT
J: TRBJ2-7; size: -; D: -; V: TRBV5-1; CDR3: CASSFDSSYEQYF; DNA: TGCGCCAGCAGCTTCGACAGTTCCTACGAGCAGTACTTC
J: TRBJ2-3; size: -; D: TRBD1; V: TRBV5-1; CDR3: CASSPGTGGGPDTQYF; DNA: TGCGCCAGCAGCCCCGGGACAGGGGGGGGTCCGGATACGCAGTATTTT
J: TRBJ2-3; size: -; D: TRBD2; V: TRBV27; CDR3: CASSQLADTDTQYF; DNA: TGTGCCAGCAGCCAACTAGCGGACACAGATACGCAGTATTTT
J: TRBJ2-1; size: -; D: TRBD2; V: TRBV30; CDR3: CAWSVRLAEDNEQFF; DNA: TGTGCCTGGAGTGTTCGGCTAGCGGAGGACAATGAGCAGTTCTTC
J: TRBJ2-7; size: -; D: TRBD2; V: TRBV18; CDR3: CASSSSGRGDEQYF; DNA: TGTGCCAGCTCTTCTAGCGGGAGGGGTGACGAGCAGTACTTC
J: TRBJ1-5; size: once; D: TRBD1; V: TRBV9; CDR3: CASSVGDSSQPQHF; DNA: TGTGCCAGCAGCGTAGGGGACAGTTCTCAGCCCCAGCATTTT
J: TRBJ1-6; size: few; D: -; V: TRBV5-1; CDR3: CASSLAGGGGNSPLHF; DNA: TGCGCCAGCAGCTTGGCCGGGGGAGGGGGTAATTCACCCCTCCACTTT
J: TRBJ1-5; size: -; D: TRBD1; V: TRBV2; CDR3: CASRRDRRLNQPQHF; DNA: TGTGCCAGCCGCCGGGACAGGCGTCTGAATCAGCCCCAGCATTTT
J: TRBJ2-5; size: -; D: -; V: TRBV2; CDR3: CASSESNAGETQYF; DNA: TGTGCCAGCAGTGAATCTAACGCCGGAGAGACCCAGTACTTC
J: TRBJ1-6; size: -; D: -; V: TRBV6-5; CDR3: CATWRNGNSPLHF; DNA: TGTGCGACTTGGAGGAACGGTAATTCACCCCTCCACTTT
J: TRBJ2-7; size: -; D: -; V: TRBV9; CDR3: CASSVEDGAWGQYF; DNA: TGTGCCAGCAGCGTAGAGGATGGGGCCTGGGGGCAGTACTTC
J: TRBJ1-6; size: -; D: -; V: TRBV6-5; CDR3: CASSFYSGNSPLHF; DNA: TGTGCCAGCAGTTTCTACAGTGGCAATTCACCCCTCCACTTT